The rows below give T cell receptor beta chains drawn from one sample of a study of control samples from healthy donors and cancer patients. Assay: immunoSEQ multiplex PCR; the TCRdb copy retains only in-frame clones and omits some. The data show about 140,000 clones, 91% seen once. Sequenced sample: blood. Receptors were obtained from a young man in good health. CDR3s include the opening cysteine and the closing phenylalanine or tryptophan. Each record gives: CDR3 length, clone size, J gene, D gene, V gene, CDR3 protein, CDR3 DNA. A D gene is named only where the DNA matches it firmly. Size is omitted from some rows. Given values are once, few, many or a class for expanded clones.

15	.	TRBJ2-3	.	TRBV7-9	CASSWRDSRTDTQYF	TGTGCCAGCAGCTGGCGGGACTCCCGCACAGATACGCAGTATTTT
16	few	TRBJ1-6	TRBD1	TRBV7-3	CASSSLVRGMDSPLHF	TGTGCCAGCAGCTCCCTGGTCAGGGGGATGGATTCACCCCTCCACTTT
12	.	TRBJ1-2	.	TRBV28	CASRSGLSDYTF	TGTGCCAGCAGGTCCGGCCTTTCGGACTACACCTTC
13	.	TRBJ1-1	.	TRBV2	CASSPRENTEAFF	TGTGCCAGCAGTCCTCGGGAGAACACTGAAGCTTTCTTT
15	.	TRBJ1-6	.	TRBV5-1	CASSRERGVGSPLHF	TGCGCCAGCAGCAGGGAAAGGGGGGTGGGATCACCCCTCCACTTT
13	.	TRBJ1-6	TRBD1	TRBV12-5	CASGSGQGAPLHF	TGTGCTAGTGGTTCAGGACAGGGAGCTCCCCTCCACTTT
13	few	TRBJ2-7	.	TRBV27	CASSLLRGYEQYF	TGTGCCAGCAGTTTATTGCGGGGTTACGAGCAGTACTTC
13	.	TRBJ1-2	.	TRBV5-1	CASSLSGDFGYTF	TGCGCCAGCAGCTTGTCAGGGGATTTTGGCTACACCTTC
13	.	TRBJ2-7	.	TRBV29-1	CSVVGLGDHEQYF	TGCAGCGTTGTGGGGTTGGGGGACCACGAGCAGTACTTC
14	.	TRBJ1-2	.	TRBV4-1	CASSQGDFNWGYTF	TGCGCCAGCAGCCAAGGGGACTTTAACTGGGGCTACACCTTC
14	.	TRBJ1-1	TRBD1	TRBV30	CAWKRRRGGTEAFF	TGTGCCTGGAAAAGGCGCAGGGGGGGCACTGAAGCTTTCTTT
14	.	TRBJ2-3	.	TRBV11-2	CASSLVSFTDTQYF	TGTGCCAGCAGCTTAGTAAGTTTTACAGATACGCAGTATTTT
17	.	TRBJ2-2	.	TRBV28	CASSRRSVGAGTGELFF	TGTGCCAGCAGCCGACGGAGTGTGGGGGCAGGGACCGGGGAGCTGTTTTTT
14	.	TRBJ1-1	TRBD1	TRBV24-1	CATSDGTGYSEAFF	TGTGCCACCAGTGACGGGACAGGGTATTCTGAAGCTTTCTTT
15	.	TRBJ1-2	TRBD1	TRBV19	CASSMTQGAFYGYTF	TGTGCCAGTAGTATGACGCAGGGGGCTTTCTATGGCTACACCTTC
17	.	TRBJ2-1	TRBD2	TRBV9	CASSRGTSGGPYNEQFF	TGTGCCAGCAGCCGCGGGACTAGCGGGGGCCCCTACAATGAGCAGTTCTTC
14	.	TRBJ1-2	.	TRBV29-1	CSVEGTTNNYGYTF	TGCAGCGTTGAAGGCACGACGAATAACTATGGCTACACCTTC
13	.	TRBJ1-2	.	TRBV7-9	CASSLDQNYGYTF	TGTGCCAGCAGCTTAGACCAAAACTATGGCTACACCTTC
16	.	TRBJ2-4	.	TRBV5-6	CASSLGTTVAKNIQYF	TGTGCCAGCAGCTTGGGGACTACGGTAGCCAAAAACATTCAGTACTTC
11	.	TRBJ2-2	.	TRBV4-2	CASSQPGELFF	TGTGCCAGCAGCCAACCCGGGGAGCTGTTTTTT
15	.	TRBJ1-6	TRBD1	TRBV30	CAWSTLQGSNSPLHF	TGTGCCTGGAGTACGTTACAGGGGTCGAATTCACCCCTCCACTTT
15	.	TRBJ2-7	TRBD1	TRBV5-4	CASSLAGTGTYEQYF	TGTGCCAGCAGCCTTGCCGGGACAGGGACATACGAGCAGTACTTC
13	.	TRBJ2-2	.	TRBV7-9	CASSSQGPGELFF	TGTGCCAGCAGTTCACAGGGCCCCGGGGAGCTGTTTTTT
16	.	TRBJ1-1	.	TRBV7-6	CASSRSGADLNTEAFF	TGTGCCAGCAGCCGCTCAGGGGCAGATTTGAACACTGAAGCTTTCTTT
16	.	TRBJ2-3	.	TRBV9	CASSVVGDTSTDTQYF	TGTGCCAGCAGCGTAGTCGGGGACACTAGCACAGATACGCAGTATTTT
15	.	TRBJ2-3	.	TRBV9	CASSPGHASTDTQYF	TGTGCCAGCAGCCCCGGGCATGCGTCCACAGATACGCAGTATTTT
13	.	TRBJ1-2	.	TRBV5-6	CASSRRQLDGYTF	TGTGCCAGCAGCCGGAGACAGCTGGATGGCTACACCTTC
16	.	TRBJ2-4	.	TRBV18	CASSPRTNLAKNIQYF	TGTGCCAGCTCTCCACGGACAAACCTAGCCAAAAACATTCAGTACTTC
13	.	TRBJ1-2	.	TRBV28	CASSLLAGNGYTF	TGTGCCAGCAGTTTATTGGCAGGGAACGGCTACACCTTC
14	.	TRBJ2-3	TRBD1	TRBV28	CASTLGGGQGAMYF	TGTGCCAGCACCCTTGGAGGGGGACAGGGTGCGATGTATTTT
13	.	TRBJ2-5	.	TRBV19	CASSALLEETQYF	TGTGCCAGTAGTGCCTTACTCGAAGAGACCCAGTACTTC
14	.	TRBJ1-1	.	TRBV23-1	CASSPRRPEAEAFF	TGCGCCAGCAGTCCTCGGAGGCCAGAGGCTGAAGCTTTCTTT
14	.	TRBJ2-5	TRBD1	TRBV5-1	CASSLGGQQETQYF	TGCGCCAGCAGCTTGGGGGGACAGCAAGAGACCCAGTACTTC
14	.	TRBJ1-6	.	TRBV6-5	CASNHEGGNSPLHF	TGTGCCAGCAACCATGAGGGAGGGAATTCACCCCTCCACTTT
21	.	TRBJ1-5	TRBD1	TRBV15	CATSRDRIPGQGRYSNQPQHF	TGTGCCACCAGCAGAGATCGAATCCCGGGACAGGGAAGATATAGCAATCAGCCCCAGCATTTT
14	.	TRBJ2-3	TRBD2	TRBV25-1	CASSPRLASDTQYF	TGTGCCAGCAGTCCGAGACTAGCATCAGATACGCAGTATTTT
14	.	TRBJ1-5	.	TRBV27	CASSPSYSNQPQHF	TGTGCCAGCAGTCCGTCCTATAGCAATCAGCCCCAGCATTTT
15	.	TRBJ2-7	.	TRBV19	CASSTVGGRAYEQYF	TGTGCCAGTAGCACAGTAGGAGGCCGGGCCTACGAGCAGTACTTC
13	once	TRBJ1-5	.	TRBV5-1	CASSLGDNQPQHF	TGCGCCAGCAGCTTGGGGGACAATCAGCCCCAGCATTTT
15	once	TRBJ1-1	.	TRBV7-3	CASSLIPGMNTEAFF	TGTGCCAGCAGCTTAATTCCAGGGATGAACACTGAAGCTTTCTTT
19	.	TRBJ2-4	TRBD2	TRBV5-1	CASSFGDGTSGGARNIQYF	TGCGCCAGCAGCTTCGGAGACGGGACTAGCGGGGGGGCCCGAAACATTCAGTACTTC
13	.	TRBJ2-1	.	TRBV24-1	CATSDPRYNEQFF	TGTGCCACCAGTGACCCGAGGTACAATGAGCAGTTCTTC
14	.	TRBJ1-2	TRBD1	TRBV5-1	CASSLGQGGYGYTF	TGCGCCAGCAGCTTGGGACAGGGTGGCTATGGCTACACCTTC
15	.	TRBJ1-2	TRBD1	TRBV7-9	CASSFDREPSYGYTF	TGTGCCAGCAGCTTCGACAGGGAGCCTAGCTATGGCTACACCTTC
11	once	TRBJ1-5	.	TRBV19	CASGGAWPQHF	TGTGCCAGTGGGGGCGCCTGGCCCCAGCATTTT
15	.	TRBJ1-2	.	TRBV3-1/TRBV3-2	CASSQDEGGNYGYTF	TGTGCCAGCAGCCAAGATGAGGGAGGTAACTATGGCTACACCTTC
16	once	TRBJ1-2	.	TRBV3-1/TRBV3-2	CASSQDFGGPLYGYTF	TGTGCCAGCAGCCAAGATTTCGGGGGCCCCCTCTATGGCTACACCTTC
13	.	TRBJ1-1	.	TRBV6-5	CASSLGMNTEAFF	TGTGCCAGCAGCCTTGGGATGAACACTGAAGCTTTCTTT
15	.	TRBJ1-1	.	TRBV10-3	CAISGTGRANTEAFF	TGTGCCATCAGTGGAACAGGGCGGGCGAACACTGAAGCTTTCTTT
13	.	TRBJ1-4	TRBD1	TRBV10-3	CAISTGGGEKLFF	TGTGCCATCAGCACAGGGGGCGGTGAAAAACTGTTTTTT
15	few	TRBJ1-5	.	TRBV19	CASSIWVGDNQPQHF	TGTGCCAGTAGTATTTGGGTAGGAGACAATCAGCCCCAGCATTTT
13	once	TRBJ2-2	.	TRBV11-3	CASSSRYPGELFF	TGTGCCAGCAGCTCGAGGTATCCCGGGGAGCTGTTTTTT
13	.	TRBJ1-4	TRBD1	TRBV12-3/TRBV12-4	CASSVTGNEKLFF	TGTGCCAGCAGTGTGACAGGGAATGAAAAACTGTTTTTT
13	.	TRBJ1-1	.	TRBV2	CATTQGITTEAFF	TGTGCCACTACCCAGGGGATAACAACTGAAGCTTTCTTT
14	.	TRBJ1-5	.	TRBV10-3	CAISEIRVERPQHF	TGTGCCATCAGTGAGATTAGGGTTGAGAGACCCCAGCATTTT
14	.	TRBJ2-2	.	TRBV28	CATEWTLNTGELFF	TGTGCCACCGAATGGACTTTGAACACCGGGGAGCTGTTTTTT